These T cell receptor beta chains were read from a single sample in a study of CD8+ T cells in alopecia areata. This table comes from immunoSEQ multiplex PCR, and its TCRdb copy is limited to in-frame clones, with some not included. The sample contains under 300,000 clones, 67% of which appear only once. This sample comprised CD4+ T cells sorted from blood, obtained at week 0. These receptors originate from a human donor with alopecia areata. Each CDR3 is given without its conserved first and last residue.

TRBV29-1	SGTMAFDATNEKLF
TRBV15	ATSRMNTEAF
TRBV29-1	SVALDRLNGYT
TRBV7-9	ASSLVREVETQY
TRBV5-1	ASSSRVPGDTQY
TRBV27	ASSFGLSTEAF
TRBV9	ASSVARGVDSPLH
TRBV5-6	ASSLVGAGETQY
TRBV7-9	ASSLGQGATEAF
TRBV9	ASSVEGTNNSPLH
TRBV30	AWSVQGAREQY
TRBV5-1	ASSLWRQQETQY
TRBV30	ACGPGVYHTQY
TRBV29-1	SAGQGISYEQY
TRBV10-3	AISPGQGSRGYGYT
TRBV29-1	SVEGAGTANTEAF
TRBV7-9	ASSLVSTYEQY
TRBV28	ASSRAGEDTQY
TRBV30	AWSVAGGTHEQF
TRBV30	AWSSPGQGSGDTQY
TRBV30	AWTGRGASHYGYT
TRBV30	ASTRTGGLYNEQF
TRBV4-3	ASSPTSSRGANVLT
TRBV11-2	ASVPRGRGGTDTQY
TRBV25-1	ASIGLAGGPGETQY
TRBV6-5	ASSYSGQALDTQY
TRBV7-3	ASSLGQRHGYT
TRBV27	ASSTSVVYEQY
TRBV7-2	ASSKGTGGSTEAF
TRBV5-6	ASSMDGYSGANVLT
TRBV7-3	ASSPRIAAGTGELF
TRBV2	ASRVDREQTQY
TRBV29-1	SVAGGSGGSYEQY
TRBV30	AWSVGPQLGYT
TRBV10-3	AITETAGELSYT
TRBV27	ASNPDRGDTEAF
TRBV5-1	ASSLAGAYQETQY
TRBV29-1	SVGVDINRQY
TRBV30	ALDRSIGPQETQY
TRBV30	AWRRQTEAF
TRBV30	AWSGWTSGGTGELF
TRBV4-1	ASSQVQGLEETQY
TRBV4-3	ASSQADRNTGELF
TRBV5-1	ASSHQGTDEQY
TRBV4-2	ASSQGAAVYGYT
TRBV29-1	SVDPTGSDTQY
TRBV7-6	ASSLDILNTEAF
TRBV29-1	SVQTFQETQY
TRBV10-3	AISVTLEDEQY
TRBV30	AWSVFGRGNNSPLH
TRBV29-1	SVGGSSGNTIY
TRBV29-1	SVEPGFDNEQY
TRBV2	ASSWRVDTQY
TRBV10-3	AISGDSGRAYNEQF
TRBV6-6	ASSHTGANVLT